The rows below give T cell receptor beta chains drawn from one sample of a study of cytomegalovirus exposure and HLA in healthy donors. Repertoires were generated with immunoSEQ multiplex PCR, while TCRdb's copy carries only in-frame clones and drops some. This sample yields about 140,000 clones, of which 76% are seen a single time; roughly 3% belongs to the top ten. The sequenced sample was PBMCs. Receptor source: a middle-aged man in good health and CMV-seronegative. Each CDR3 is given with its conserved first and last residue. D genes are given only for firm matches. Clone size is not always given. Where it is, it says once, few, many or a class for expanded clones.

v_call	d_call	clone_size	j_call	cdr3_nt	cdr3_aa
TRBV10-3	NA	NA	TRBJ2-7	TGTGCCTCACAGGAGCAGCACGAGCAGTACTTC	CASQEQHEQYF
TRBV9	TRBD1	NA	TRBJ2-1	TGTGCCAGCAGCGTAGCTTTGACGGGACAGCCTGTCCAACACCACAATGAGCAGTTCTTC	CASSVALTGQPVQHHNEQFF
TRBV27	NA	NA	TRBJ2-7	TGTGCCAGCAGTCTATCCCAGGGTTCCTACGAGCAGTACTTC	CASSLSQGSYEQYF
TRBV30	NA	NA	TRBJ2-5	TGTGCCTGGAGTGTGGGGGGCCAAGAGACCCAGTACTTC	CAWSVGGQETQYF
TRBV5-1	TRBD1	NA	TRBJ1-3	TGCGCCAGCAGCCTACGGACAGGGGGTGGAAACACCATATATTTT	CASSLRTGGGNTIYF
TRBV6-5	NA	few	TRBJ1-4	TGTGCCAGCAGTTACTCCCTCAATGAAAAACTGTTTTTT	CASSYSLNEKLFF
TRBV6-5	NA	NA	TRBJ1-1	TGTGCCAGCAAACCGTCCGGGATCGAAAACACTGAAGCTTTCTTT	CASKPSGIENTEAFF
TRBV30	TRBD1	NA	TRBJ2-2	TGTGCCTGCTGGGACAGGGCGAACACCGGGGAGCTGTTTTTT	CACWDRANTGELFF
TRBV13	NA	NA	TRBJ2-5	TGTGCCAGCAGCCCCAGGGGTTGGGAGACCCAGTACTTC	CASSPRGWETQYF
TRBV7-9	NA	NA	TRBJ2-7	TGTGCCAGCAGTCCAAGTAGCTCCTACGAGCAGTACTTC	CASSPSSSYEQYF
TRBV7-8	NA	NA	TRBJ2-7	TGTGCCAGCAGCCTGCCGGGGGGCAGCAGGGAGCAGTACTTC	CASSLPGGSREQYF
TRBV2	NA	NA	TRBJ1-6	TGTGCCACCTGGCTGGGAGGTAATTCACCCCTCCACTTT	CATWLGGNSPLHF
TRBV25-1	NA	NA	TRBJ1-1	TGTGCCAGCAGTGACCCGGGGCGGGGGGACACTGAAGCTTTCTTT	CASSDPGRGDTEAFF
TRBV28	TRBD1	NA	TRBJ2-7	TGTGCCAGCACCCTGGGGACAGCCTCCTACGAGCAGTACTTC	CASTLGTASYEQYF
TRBV15	NA	NA	TRBJ2-1	TGTGCCACCACCACTCGGCGGGGCGGGCGAGAGGATGAGCAGTTCTTC	CATTTRRGGREDEQFF
TRBV29-1	TRBD2	NA	TRBJ2-3	TGCAGCGTTGAGGGGGAAGGGGGTCTAGCGGGAGAGAGGTCAGATACGCAGTATTTT	CSVEGEGGLAGERSDTQYF
TRBV30	NA	NA	TRBJ2-7	TGTGCCTGGAGTGGTGACAGCTACGAGCAGTACTTC	CAWSGDSYEQYF
TRBV7-9	TRBD1	once	TRBJ2-5	TGTGCCAGCAGCCGACAGGGTCCCCAAGAGACCCAGTACTTC	CASSRQGPQETQYF